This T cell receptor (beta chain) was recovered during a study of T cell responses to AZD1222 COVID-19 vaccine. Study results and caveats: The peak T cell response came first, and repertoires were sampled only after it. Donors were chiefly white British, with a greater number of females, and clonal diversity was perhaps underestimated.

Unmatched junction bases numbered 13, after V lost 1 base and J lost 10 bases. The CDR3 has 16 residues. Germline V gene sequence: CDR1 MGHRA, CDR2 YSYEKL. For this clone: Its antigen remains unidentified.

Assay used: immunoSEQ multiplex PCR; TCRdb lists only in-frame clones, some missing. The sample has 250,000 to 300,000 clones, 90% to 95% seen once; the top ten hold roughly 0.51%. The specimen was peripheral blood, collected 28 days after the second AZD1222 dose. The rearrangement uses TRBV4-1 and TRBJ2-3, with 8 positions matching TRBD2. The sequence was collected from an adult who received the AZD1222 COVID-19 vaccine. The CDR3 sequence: CASSQGLANLVEAQYF. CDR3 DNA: TGCGCCAGCAGCCAAGGACTAGCGAATCTGGTGGAGGCGCAGTATTTT.